One sample yielded the 19 T cell receptor beta chains listed below, sequenced in a study of cytomegalovirus exposure and HLA in healthy donors. Clones were read by immunoSEQ multiplex PCR, and TCRdb kept only the in-frame ones, dropping some. The sample records fewer than 200,000 clones, 85% being singletons. The sample taken for sequencing was PBMCs. These receptors all stem from a man aged 18 to 30 in good health and CMV-seropositive.

In this sample, this clone turned up once. The chain employs TRBV9 and TRBJ2-7; 7 bases match TRBD2. The CDR3 contains 16 residues. CDR1 is SGDLS, CDR2 YYNGEE, per germline. The trim removed 3 bases at V and 2 bases at J, leaving 11 bases unmatched. CDR3 residues: CASSAGGDSLTYEQYF. CDR3 DNA sequence: TGTGCCAGCAGCGCGGGGGGAGACAGCCTGACCTACGAGCAGTACTTC.

The V call is TRBV30, the J call TRBJ2-2; 11 nucleotides line up with TRBD2. This CDR3 is built from 17 residues. J was trimmed by 8 bases and V by 0 bases; bases with no gene match: 11. Germline loops: CDR1 GTSNPN, CDR2 SVGIG (reference sequence). CDR3 nucleotide sequence: TGTGCCTGGAGTGTAACCCCGACTAGCGGGATCGCGGGGGAGCTGTTTTTT. It encodes CAWSVTPTSGIAGELFF.

CDR3 region: CASSSGHHYEQYF. The DNA of the CDR3 is TGCGCCAGCAGCTCGGGACACCACTACGAGCAGTACTTC. The rearrangement links TRBV5-1 to TRBJ2-7; TRBD1 might be the D (6 bases). V lost 3 bases and J lost 3, with 10 bases in between. Germline values: CDR1 SGHRS, CDR2 YFSETQ. This CDR3 is 13 amino acids long.

This chain joins TRBV28 and TRBJ2-7; no reliable D call. The V end lost 5 bases, the J end lost 6 bases, and 11 bases lay between the germline ends. CDR3 length: 12 amino acids. Germline V gene data show CDR1 as MDHEN and CDR2 as SYDVKM. The CDR3 nucleotides read TGTGCCAGCAGTCGCGACAAGAGCGAGCAGTACTTC. It encodes CASSRDKSEQYF.

This chain uses TRBV28 with TRBJ2-7, with TRBD1 matching 10 bases. The CDR3 runs 15 residues. CDR1 is MDHEN, CDR2 SYDVKM, per germline. After removal of 5 bases from V and 2 bases from J, the junction contained 6 bases not matched to a gene. The CDR3 nucleotides are TGTGCCAGCAGTCCCGGACAGGGGGGAACCTACGAGCAGTACTTC. It is translated as CASSPGQGGTYEQYF.

This clone was detected only a few times. V usage is TRBV6-1 and J usage is TRBJ1-1; D is uncertain. This CDR3 spans 13 amino acids. From germline, CDR1 is MNHNS and CDR2 SASEGT. The ends were cut back, 7 bases at V and 0 bases at J, with 9 bases in the middle. CDR3: CASNDIMNTEAFF. DNA for the CDR3: TGTGCCAGCAACGACATCATGAACACTGAAGCTTTCTTT.

The chain links TRBV4-1 to TRBJ1-1; D call uncertain. CDR1 is MGHRA and CDR2 is YSYEKL in the germline V gene. The CDR3 sequence is 13 residues long. V shed 0 bases and J shed 8 bases, with 10 bases lying between them. The CDR3 loop is CASSQERPGEAFF. The CDR3 DNA reads TGCGCCAGCAGCCAAGAACGACCGGGAGAAGCTTTCTTT.

This clone was seen once. This chain links TRBV5-8 with TRBJ2-1; D may be TRBD2 (5 bases). Trimming took 0 bases from V and 12 from J, leaving 10 bases between them. Germline V gene data show CDR1 as SGHTS and CDR2 as YDEGEE. The length of the CDR3 is 12 residues. CDR3 residues: CASSLVAEGQFF. The CDR3 bases are TGTGCCAGCAGCTTGGTTGCAGAGGGGCAGTTCTTC.

The V and J genes are TRBV11-2 and TRBJ1-1; possible D gene TRBD1, 6 bases. With 1 base removed from V and 4 bases from J, the gap between germline ends came to 19 bases. Germline CDR1 is SGHAT and CDR2 is FQNNGV. CDR3 length: 17 residues. This chain's CDR3 is CASSLGYTGPSATEAFF. The CDR3 nucleotides read TGTGCCAGCAGCTTAGGGTACACAGGGCCCTCCGCCACTGAAGCTTTCTTT. The complete variable domain, with remaining parts taken from reference TRBV11-2 and TRBJ1-1, reads EAGVAQSPRYKIIEKRQSVAFWCNPISGHATLYWYQQILGQGPKLLIQFQNNGVVDDSQLPKDRFSAERLKGVDSTLKIQPAKLEDSAVYLCASSLGYTGPSATEAFFGQGTRLTVV.

The chain is built from TRBV2 and TRBJ1-6; D is unresolved. The CDR3 is 15 residues long. Looked up from germline, CDR1 is SNHLY and CDR2 is FYNNEI. The ends were cut back, 6 bases at V and 7 bases at J, with 16 bases in the middle. Written as DNA, the CDR3 is TGTGCCAGCAGAACCGGGATTTCTATCAATTCACCCCTCCACTTT. This gives the protein CASRTGISINSPLHF.

The chain combines TRBV29-1 with TRBJ1-2, with a weak D call TRBD1 (5 bases). Trimming removed 6 bases from V and 5 bases from J, with 16 bases in between. The CDR3 sequence is 13 residues long. From germline, CDR1 is SQVTM and CDR2 ANQGSEA. The CDR3 protein is CSVATAPRYGYTF. Written as DNA, the CDR3 is TGCAGCGTGGCGACAGCCCCCCGGTATGGCTACACCTTC.

The chain has TRBV27 and TRBJ2-3; 7 bases fit TRBD1. The CDR3 covers 17 residues. Germline assignment: CDR1 MNHEY and CDR2 SMNVEV (reference sequence). V shed 5 bases and J 3 bases; nucleotides not matched to a gene: 14. CDR3 DNA: TGTGCCAGCAGTACCTGGGACAGCCAGAAGATGACAGATACGCAGTATTTT. As protein: CASSTWDSQKMTDTQYF.

This clone has only one observation. The chain carries TRBV6-5 and TRBJ2-1, with a tentative D call TRBD1 (6 bases). V gave up 2 bases and J gave up 2 bases, with 13 bases separating them. This CDR3 is 16 amino acids long. Germline lookup yields CDR1 MNHEY and CDR2 SVGAGI. The CDR3 nucleotides are TGTGCCAGCAGTTACGGCCAGGGGATCGCCTACAATGAGCAGTTCTTC. Its translation is CASSYGQGIAYNEQFF.

The gene calls are TRBV5-4 and TRBJ2-1; TRBD1 might be the D (5 bases). The CDR3 extends over 15 amino acids. Germline lookup yields CDR1 SGHNT and CDR2 YYREEE (reference sequence). V was shortened by 4 bases and J by 0 bases, with 11 bases between the two germline ends. CDR3 DNA: TGTGCCAGCAGCCCCGACAGAAGCTCCTACAATGAGCAGTTCTTC. Amino acids: CASSPDRSSYNEQFF.

The V call is TRBV7-2, the J call TRBJ2-7; perhaps TRBD2 as D (7 bases). This CDR3 spans 14 amino acids. V lost 1 base and J lost 4, with 11 bases in between. Germline CDR1 is SGHTA and CDR2 is FQGNSA. Here the CDR3 reads CASSLDAGAYEQYF. CDR3 bases: TGTGCCAGCAGCTTAGATGCGGGGGCTTACGAGCAGTACTTC.

The V and J genes are TRBV28 and TRBJ1-1; a weak D match, TRBD1 (5 bases). This CDR3 region has 15 residues. Per germline, CDR1 MDHEN and CDR2 SYDVKM. The V end was cut by 5 bases, the J end by 1 base, with 14 bases between. The CDR3 DNA reads as TGTGCCAGCAGTCCCCGGTTGGGGGGGAACACTGAAGCTTTCTTT. As protein: CASSPRLGGNTEAFF.

This clone was counted a single time. CDR3 loop: CASSYSGTSYNEQFF. The CDR3 region has the DNA TGTGCCAGCAGCTACTCCGGGACTAGCTACAATGAGCAGTTCTTC. The V gene is TRBV4-2, the J gene TRBJ2-1; 8 nucleotides align to TRBD2. The CDR3 contains 15 residues. Unmatched junction bases numbered 6, after V lost 5 bases and J lost 3 bases. Germline assignment: CDR1 LGHNA and CDR2 YNFKEQ.

The chain is built from TRBV5-4 and TRBJ2-5; 8 bases map to TRBD2. V lost 0 bases and J lost 4; bases outside the gene matches: 5. Germline V lookup: CDR1 SGHNT, CDR2 YYREEE (reference sequence). This CDR3 contains 15 residues. The CDR3 nucleotides read TGTGCCAGCAGCTTGGCGGCGGGGGGAGGAGAGACCCAGTACTTC. It codes for CASSLAAGGGETQYF.

This clone was detected only once. The chain employs TRBV10-2 and TRBJ2-7, with D perhaps matching TRBD2 (7 bases). Germline lookup yields CDR1 WSHSY and CDR2 SAAADI. The ends were cut back, 10 bases at V and 3 bases at J, with 19 bases in the middle. The CDR3 is 14 residues long. In DNA form, the CDR3 reads TGCGCCACCAAAGGGGGAGGGGCCAACTACGAGCAGTACTTC. Protein product: CATKGGGANYEQYF.